This entry concerns a single T cell receptor (beta chain). The antigen this receptor binds is unknown. Base quality data are lacking; no much larger clone is found one base away. Library creation used the immunoSEQ multiplex PCR assay. For the multiplex PCR, a mixture combining 60 forward primers for TCR Vbeta segments and 13 reverse primers for TCR Jbeta segments was used. Amplification of the CDR3 region of rearranged TCR beta genes was performed with a multiplex PCR assay on genomic DNA. Amplified TCR beta libraries were sequenced as 87-base-pair reads on the Illumina HiSeq System. Regarding the original processing steps: A later analysis tallied around 80 million unique TCR beta chains across the approximately 670 repertoires, and about 12 million of those chains were shared by two or more donors. Raw reads were error-corrected and collapsed into unique sequences with a nearest-neighbor algorithm that merged closely related sequences to remove PCR and sequencing errors. V, D and J gene segments were assigned by aligning CDR3 sequences to IMGT reference sequences. For a sequence to be retained, a match of at least six nucleotides was required to both a V gene segment and a J gene segment. Rearrangements were called productive when the CDR3 lacked stop codons and stayed in frame with V and J; all others were non-productive. Following IMGT convention, CDR3 was defined as the stretch from the second conserved V-encoded cysteine up to the conserved J-encoded phenylalanine. The earlier analysis of fewer than 750 of the donors excluded sequences that lacked an unambiguous match to a single V gene segment. An earlier analysis of a few hundred of the donors classified V segments as functional when productive rearrangements were above 56.7% and as segregating when the standard deviation between donors was above 5%. A statistical classification framework was built for diagnosing cytomegalovirus status from the catalog of TCR beta chain sequences. In a later analysis, TCR nucleotide sequences were compared against IMGT/GENE-DB human TR gene sequences so that V and J genes could be assigned. Using the TCRdist pipeline, a later analysis assigned CDR3 sequences along with most-parsimonious VDJ recombination scenarios. A later analysis defined each TCR beta chain by its CDR3 amino acid sequence plus V-gene family, and excluded reads lacking a unique V-gene family. To address suspected cross-contamination and a sequencing artifact, a later analysis removed several hundred highly shared, low-generation-probability nucleotide sequences. For each public chain, a later analysis derived a clonal expansion index from normalized ranks of inferred template counts within each repertoire. Generation probabilities in a later analysis came from a VDJ recombination model fitted to out-of-frame rearrangements, and those results were checked against IGoR. In a later analysis, TCR-TCR, TCR-HLA and TCR-CMV co-occurrence was scored with hypergeometric tests, and a repertoire-size bias correction was applied to TCR pairs. In a later analysis, false discovery rates were estimated by permuting HLA or CMV assignments 20 times. In a later analysis, co-occurring TCRs were grouped with DBSCAN, and TCRdist sequence similarity was added when clustering was performed within HLA-allele-positive subsets. Repertoires with fewer than 30,000 or more than 120,000 public chains were left out of co-occurrence clustering, as were several repertoires with anomalous nucleotide sharing. TCRdb's version of the immuneACCESS table is confined to in-frame rearrangements and falls short of the full clone set. An unresolved V gene accounts for under half of the shortfall where checked; the remainder is of unknown origin. The V and J calls and clone size are taken from that table; D and trimming were inferred from the DNA. Present in this sample are 150,000 to 200,000 clones, roughly three quarters of which were seen just once. Around a tenth of the sample is held by the ten biggest clonotypes.

For this chain, trimming is 3 bases at the V end and 3 bases at the J end, and the number of junction bases without a gene match is 7. Counted from cysteine to phenylalanine, this CDR3 has 17 amino acids. The only DNA kept is the CDR3, 51 bases in frame from the first base. The germline V gene provides CDR1 MNHNS and CDR2 SASEGT. These data originate in a study of cytomegalovirus exposure and HLA in healthy donors (dated by TCRdb to the late 2010s). About the study as a whole: According to an earlier analysis of 587 of the donors, some 180 million T cells yielded 90 million to 130 million unique TCR beta sequences and more than 250 Gb of sequence data. Roughly 300 gigabases of sequencing data and approximately 84 million unique TCR sequences were included in an early release covering about 600 HLA-typed donors. The genetic ancestry cluster associated with self-reported Caucasian donors included roughly 84% of the roughly 380 genotyped donors. The aim of the study was to test whether cataloging public T cell receptors could identify signatures of past pathogen exposure. The T cell repertoires of 666 subjects were profiled by immunosequencing and related to cytomegalovirus serostatus. Along with the roughly 710-subject first cohort, a separate validation cohort of over 90 different subjects was used. To predict cytomegalovirus infection status, the study brought together high-throughput TCR immunosequencing, statistical association of individual TCRs with disease status, and machine learning. A later analysis re-analyzed previously published TCR beta repertoires from roughly 630 donors and added high-resolution HLA genotyping to study TCR occurrence patterns. In the later analysis, no new phenotypic data were used to find candidate immune exposures; instead, reliance was placed on TCR beta sequences and their occurrence across donors. To decide whether each TCR beta V gene segment behaved as functional or pseudogenic, an earlier analysis of fewer than 750 of the donors relied on high-throughput TCR beta sequencing. Alongside the repertoire data, information on donor age, sex, ethnicity and CMV serostatus was compiled. Genome-wide SNP genotypes for about three fifths of the roughly 670 donors were used in a later genetic analysis, which treated that subset as a discovery cohort. All discovery cohort repertoires had been generated using a single sequencing platform. HLA typing covered class I and class II loci at four-digit resolution. Typing coverage differed by locus: A, B, C, DRB1 and DQB1 were typed in about 629-640 donors, DQA1 in about 560, DPA1 in 600 to 610, and DPB1 in just under 480. Because of strong linkage in the cohort, four or five DR-DQ haplotypes were treated as single units for association and clustering. Among a few hundred genotyped donors of the cohort, an average of approximately 240,000 unique TCR beta nucleotide sequences were sequenced per donor, roughly 18% of them non-productive. Overall results and qualifications from the work: According to a later analysis, most CMV-associated TCR beta chains appeared to be HLA-restricted, and the HLA associations seemed to be driven largely by CMV exposure. In both the original and validation cohorts, the classifier was reported to diagnose cytomegalovirus status with high specificity and sensitivity. In a later analysis, several top co-occurrence clusters were reported to appear linked to parvovirus B19, influenza, CMV and Epstein-Barr virus. V-gene and J-gene trimming of TCR beta chains was associated with a missense DCLRE1C variant in a later genetic analysis, and the association was replicated in an independent cohort. In a later analysis, TCR association rates were found to vary across HLA loci, with the most associated TCRs seen for DRB1 alleles and the fewest for HLA-C alleles. Compared with equally common non-associated chains, HLA-associated TCR beta chains in a later analysis were more clonally expanded and had lower generation probabilities. HLA typing was unavailable for some donors at each locus, so association tests used only the typed subset. Approximately 16 rarely observed V segments, including chromosome 9 orphons, were excluded from the earlier analysis of several hundred of the donors because counts were too low. In a later analysis, some 18,000 TCR beta sequences were associated with specific HLA alleles at a false discovery rate of 0.05. While some public TCRs were present in many individuals, most TCR sequences turned up only very rarely across donors. It was suggested by the authors that the approach could potentially be generalized to other disease states and immunological phenotypes. Assigning TCR associations to individual alleles was difficult when HLA alleles, especially DR and DQ, strongly co-occurred. A later genetic analysis reported fewer N-insertions in productive TCRs among donors in an Asian-associated ancestry cluster than the approximately 700-donor mean. Linkage disequilibrium might explain the correlated functional status among segregating V segments, but an unknown experimental factor could not be excluded. This cohort had only TCR beta chains sequenced, and the lack of alpha or paired-chain data limited which features could be detected. In the study, 150 to 200 TCR beta chains were listed as associated with cytomegalovirus. The presence/absence analyses assumed that sequencing depth was roughly uniform across donors, and that assumption may not be true. In an earlier analysis of a few hundred of the donors, most TCR beta V segments were observed in productive rearrangements about 87% or about 30% of the time, broadly matching IMGT annotations. The 87-base-pair reads could not distinguish some IMGT-functional V segments, including TRBV6-2 and TRBV6-3, so those segments were excluded. A cluster of highly shared sequence variants was judged likely to be a technical artifact of the sequencing pipeline. CMV serostatus was the only immune exposure information available for the cohort. A further reported finding was that TCR beta sequences accurately predicted the HLA-A and HLA-B alleles for most subjects in the first cohort. A few of the identified cytomegalovirus-associated TCR beta chains were confirmed in vitro to be specific for cytomegalovirus antigens.

The cohort comprised more than 550 healthy bone marrow donors. At the time of sampling, every cohort member was nominally healthy, though immune exposures that went unrecorded were likely present. The donor was CMV seropositive and belonged to the group of around 300 seropositive cohort members. Every donor gave a peripheral blood sample, and the peripheral blood mononuclear cells from that sample were used for TCR beta sequencing. The Qiagen DNeasy Blood Extraction Kit was used to extract genomic DNA from the blood cell samples. Source material: PBMCs. The TCR comes from a man between 18 and 29 years old in good health and CMV-seropositive. This receptor chain uses TRBV6-1 and TRBJ2-6, with 8 bases matching TRBD1. The nucleotides are TGTGCCAGCAGTGAGTCACAGGGGGTCAATGGGGCCAACGTCCTGACTTTC. It is translated as CASSESQGVNGANVLTF.